The next 19 T cell receptor beta chains were all read from a single sample in a study of cytomegalovirus exposure and HLA in healthy donors. Primers for the PCR totalled 60 Vbeta and 13 Jbeta. Clones were read by immunoSEQ multiplex PCR, and TCRdb kept only the in-frame ones, dropping some. This table holds about 60,000 clones. The source material was PBMCs. Source of these receptors: a woman younger than 35 in good health and CMV-seronegative.

Regarding this clone: Compared with germline, one end of the junction differs, possibly owing to a read error. This sequence joins TRBV7-7 and TRBJ2-5; 8 bases agree with TRBD2. Germline V gene sequence: CDR1 SSHAT, CDR2 FNYEAQ (reference sequence). The CDR3 spans 16 residues. The CDR3 DNA reads as TGTGCTAGCAGCCCTTTCCCCCGAGCGGGAGCAGAGACCCAGTACTTC. Translating it yields CASSPFPRAGAETQYF.

The gene calls are TRBV5-6 and TRBJ2-2, with 9 bases lining up with TRBD1. The ends lost 3 bases at V and 6 bases at J; junction bases unmatched: 15. The CDR3 is 18 residues long. Germline CDR1 SGHDT, CDR2 YYEEEE. This chain's CDR3 is CASSSHPADRGLPGELFF. CDR3 coding DNA: TGTGCCAGCAGCTCGCACCCGGCGGACAGGGGTTTACCCGGGGAGCTGTTTTTT.

The chain carries TRBV6-5 and TRBJ2-3, with D possibly matching TRBD2 (6 bases). The V end lost 5 bases, the J end lost 2 bases, and 14 bases lay between the germline ends. The CDR3 has 15 amino acids. Germline V gene sequence: CDR1 MNHEY, CDR2 SVGAGI. The CDR3, as DNA: TGTGCCAGCAGTGGGGGAGGCGGGCTCACAGATACGCAGTATTTT. This codes for CASSGGGGLTDTQYF.

The genes are TRBV5-6 and TRBJ2-3, with 13 bases matching TRBD2. J was trimmed by 3 bases and V by 2 bases; bases with no gene match: 3. The CDR3 loop spans 16 amino acids. The germline gives CDR1 SGHDT, CDR2 YYEEEE. CDR3 amino acids: CASSLELAGGTDTQYF. The CDR3, as DNA: TGTGCCAGCAGCTTAGAACTAGCGGGAGGGACAGATACGCAGTATTTT.

The chain employs TRBV4-1 and TRBJ2-1; 11 bases map to TRBD2. The CDR3 has 18 residues. The germline CDR1 and CDR2 sequences are MGHRA and YSYEKL. V shed 0 bases, J shed 2 bases, and the junction held 6 bases outside the gene matches. The CDR3 DNA reads as TGCGCCAGCAGCCAAGATGTGGTAGCGGGGGGGCCCTACAATGAGCAGTTCTTC. Translating it yields CASSQDVVAGGPYNEQFF.

The chain uses TRBV2 and TRBJ2-5; 7 bases align to TRBD1. Per the germline V gene, CDR1 is SNHLY and CDR2 is FYNNEI. The V gene end was trimmed by 7 bases and the J gene end by 3 bases; junction bases not matched to a gene: 2. There are 12 residues in the CDR3. DNA for the CDR3: TGTGCCAGCACCGGGACAGAAGAGACCCAGTACTTC. Translation: CASTGTEETQYF. The complete variable domain, with remaining parts taken from reference TRBV2 and TRBJ2-5, reads EPEVTQTPSHQVTQMGQEVILRCVPISNHLYFYWYRQILGQKVEFLVSFYNNEISEKSEIFDDQFSVERPDGSNFTLKIRSTKLEDSAMYFCASTGTEETQYFGPGTRLLVL.

The chain employs TRBV27 and TRBJ2-2; a possible D gene is TRBD2 (5 bases). The CDR3 is 16 residues long. The germline gives CDR1 MNHEY, CDR2 SMNVEV (reference sequence). V lost 0 bases and J lost 6, with 14 bases in between. The CDR3 spells CASSLSILAGAGELFF. The DNA of the CDR3 is TGTGCCAGCAGTTTATCGATTCTAGCAGGAGCCGGGGAGCTGTTTTTT.

The genes are TRBV5-6 and TRBJ2-1; D is unclear. This CDR3 has 14 amino acids. Trimming shortened V by 0 bases and J by 0 bases, and 4 bases separated the two germline ends. CDR1 and CDR2 (germline): SGHDT, YYEEEE. The CDR3 here is CASSLGSSYNEQFF. CDR3 bases: TGTGCCAGCAGCTTGGGGAGCTCCTACAATGAGCAGTTCTTC.

The chain employs TRBV9 and TRBJ2-7; 11 bases agree with TRBD1. Per germline, CDR1 SGDLS and CDR2 YYNGEE. V lost 4 bases to trimming and J lost 2 bases; unmatched junction nucleotides: 2. The CDR3 spans 14 residues. The CDR3 coding sequence is TGTGCCAGCAGCATGGGACAGGGGGCCTACGAGCAGTACTTC. Amino acid sequence: CASSMGQGAYEQYF.

CDR3 bases: TGTGCCAGCAGTACCATCTCGGAGGGTGAAGCTTTCTTT. Its protein is CASSTISEGEAFF. This sequence joins TRBV9 and TRBJ1-1, with unresolved D. The germline gives CDR1 SGDLS, CDR2 YYNGEE. The CDR3 is 13 residues long. Trimming removed 5 bases at V and 7 bases at J, with 15 bases between.

This chain joins TRBV5-1 and TRBJ2-7; tentative D call: TRBD2 (5 bases). Germline V gene data show CDR1 as SGHRS and CDR2 as YFSETQ. The CDR3 runs 14 residues. Trimming pared 3 bases from V and 2 bases from J, leaving 12 bases between. CDR3 DNA sequence: TGCGCCAGCAGCTCGCGGGCGTGGACCTACGAGCAGTACTTC. Translated, it gives CASSSRAWTYEQYF.

J is TRBJ1-5 and V is TRBV10-3; no definite D call. Germline CDR1 is ENHRY and CDR2 is SYGVKD. The CDR3 runs 12 residues. Trimming left V 2 bases short and J 5 bases short, with 4 bases between. This CDR3 reads CAISEADQPQHF. In nucleotides, the CDR3 is TGTGCCATCAGTGAGGCGGATCAGCCCCAGCATTTT.

The V and J genes are TRBV5-1 and TRBJ1-1, with D perhaps matching TRBD1 (5 bases). Between the trimmed V and J ends, which lost 0 bases and 1 base, there was a span of 7 bases. Germline V lookup: CDR1 SGHRS, CDR2 YFSETQ. This CDR3 has 14 residues. The DNA for the CDR3 is TGCGCCAGCAGCTTGGTTCAGGGGAACACTGAAGCTTTCTTT. Its protein product is CASSLVQGNTEAFF. Full variable domain (outside the CDR3, taken from reference TRBV5-1 and TRBJ1-1): KAGVTQTPRYLIKTRGQQVTLSCSPISGHRSVSWYQQTPGQGLQFLFEYFSETQRNKGNFPGRFSGRQFSNSRSEMNVSTLELGDSALYLCASSLVQGNTEAFFGQGTRLTVV.

The chain carries TRBV30 and TRBJ1-4, with 10 bases fitting TRBD1. This CDR3 is built from 15 residues. J was trimmed by 7 bases and V by 0 bases; bases with no gene match: 5. Germline V gene sequence: CDR1 GTSNPN, CDR2 SVGIG (reference sequence). CDR3 amino acids: CAWSVRQGAIEKLFF. In DNA, the CDR3 is TGTGCCTGGAGTGTTCGACAGGGGGCGATTGAAAAACTGTTTTTT.

The chain uses TRBV19 and TRBJ1-1, with 8 bases fitting TRBD1. The germline V gene encodes CDR1 LNHDA and CDR2 SQIVND (reference sequence). This CDR3 spans 16 amino acids. The ends lost 7 bases at V and 2 bases at J; junction bases unmatched: 12. The CDR3 spells CASTSDRATLNTEAFF. DNA of the CDR3: TGTGCCAGTACGTCGGACAGGGCCACCTTAAACACTGAAGCTTTCTTT. The full variable domain, its missing parts supplied by reference TRBV19 and TRBJ1-1, is DGGITQSPKYLFRKEGQNVTLSCEQNLNHDAMYWYRQDPGQGLRLIYYSQIVNDFQKGDIAEGYSVSREKKESFPLTVTSAQKNPTAFYLCASTSDRATLNTEAFFGQGTRLTVV.

In nucleotides, the CDR3 is TGTGCCTGGAGCGCGTGTCTTTTGGATTCACCCCTCCACTTT. Its protein is CAWSACLLDSPLHF. The chain combines TRBV30 with TRBJ1-6; D not certain. The germline CDR1 and CDR2 sequences are GTSNPN and SVGIG (reference sequence). V was shortened by 3 bases and J by 8 bases, with 14 bases between the two germline ends. The length of the CDR3 is 14 residues.

This chain joins TRBV5-1 and TRBJ1-1, with D perhaps matching TRBD1 (5 bases). The CDR3 length is 15 residues. Trimming took 6 bases from V and 1 from J, leaving 16 bases between them. Germline CDR1 is SGHRS and CDR2 is YFSETQ. The DNA of the CDR3 is TGCGCCAGCACCCCGAAAGTGACAGCGAACACTGAAGCTTTCTTT. Amino acid sequence: CASTPKVTANTEAFF.

The chain has TRBV19 and TRBJ1-5; 8 nucleotides align to TRBD1. Germline V gene data show CDR1 as LNHDA and CDR2 as SQIVND (reference sequence). The trim removed 9 bases at V and 6 bases at J, leaving 13 bases unmatched. This CDR3 contains 15 residues. Here the CDR3 reads CASPAGTGEGQPQHF. In nucleotides, the CDR3 is TGTGCCAGCCCGGCCGGGACAGGAGAAGGTCAGCCCCAGCATTTT. The full variable domain, rest sourced from reference TRBV19 and TRBJ1-5, is DGGITQSPKYLFRKEGQNVTLSCEQNLNHDAMYWYRQDPGQGLRLIYYSQIVNDFQKGDIAEGYSVSREKKESFPLTVTSAQKNPTAFYLCASPAGTGEGQPQHFGDGTRLSIL.

This chain joins TRBV28 and TRBJ2-7, with 11 bases lining up with TRBD2. The trim removed 5 bases at V and 2 bases at J, leaving 2 bases unmatched. The CDR3 covers 14 residues. Germline V gene lookup returns CDR1 MDHEN and CDR2 SYDVKM. The CDR3 coding sequence is TGTGCCAGCAGTCTACTAGCGGGGGCCTACGAGCAGTACTTC. Protein: CASSLLAGAYEQYF. Filled out from reference TRBV28 and TRBJ2-7, the complete variable domain reads DVKVTQSSRYLVKRTGEKVFLECVQDMDHENMFWYRQDPGLGLRLIYFSYDVKMKEKGDIPEGYSVSREKKERFSLILESASTNQTSMYLCASSLLAGAYEQYFGPGTRLTVT.